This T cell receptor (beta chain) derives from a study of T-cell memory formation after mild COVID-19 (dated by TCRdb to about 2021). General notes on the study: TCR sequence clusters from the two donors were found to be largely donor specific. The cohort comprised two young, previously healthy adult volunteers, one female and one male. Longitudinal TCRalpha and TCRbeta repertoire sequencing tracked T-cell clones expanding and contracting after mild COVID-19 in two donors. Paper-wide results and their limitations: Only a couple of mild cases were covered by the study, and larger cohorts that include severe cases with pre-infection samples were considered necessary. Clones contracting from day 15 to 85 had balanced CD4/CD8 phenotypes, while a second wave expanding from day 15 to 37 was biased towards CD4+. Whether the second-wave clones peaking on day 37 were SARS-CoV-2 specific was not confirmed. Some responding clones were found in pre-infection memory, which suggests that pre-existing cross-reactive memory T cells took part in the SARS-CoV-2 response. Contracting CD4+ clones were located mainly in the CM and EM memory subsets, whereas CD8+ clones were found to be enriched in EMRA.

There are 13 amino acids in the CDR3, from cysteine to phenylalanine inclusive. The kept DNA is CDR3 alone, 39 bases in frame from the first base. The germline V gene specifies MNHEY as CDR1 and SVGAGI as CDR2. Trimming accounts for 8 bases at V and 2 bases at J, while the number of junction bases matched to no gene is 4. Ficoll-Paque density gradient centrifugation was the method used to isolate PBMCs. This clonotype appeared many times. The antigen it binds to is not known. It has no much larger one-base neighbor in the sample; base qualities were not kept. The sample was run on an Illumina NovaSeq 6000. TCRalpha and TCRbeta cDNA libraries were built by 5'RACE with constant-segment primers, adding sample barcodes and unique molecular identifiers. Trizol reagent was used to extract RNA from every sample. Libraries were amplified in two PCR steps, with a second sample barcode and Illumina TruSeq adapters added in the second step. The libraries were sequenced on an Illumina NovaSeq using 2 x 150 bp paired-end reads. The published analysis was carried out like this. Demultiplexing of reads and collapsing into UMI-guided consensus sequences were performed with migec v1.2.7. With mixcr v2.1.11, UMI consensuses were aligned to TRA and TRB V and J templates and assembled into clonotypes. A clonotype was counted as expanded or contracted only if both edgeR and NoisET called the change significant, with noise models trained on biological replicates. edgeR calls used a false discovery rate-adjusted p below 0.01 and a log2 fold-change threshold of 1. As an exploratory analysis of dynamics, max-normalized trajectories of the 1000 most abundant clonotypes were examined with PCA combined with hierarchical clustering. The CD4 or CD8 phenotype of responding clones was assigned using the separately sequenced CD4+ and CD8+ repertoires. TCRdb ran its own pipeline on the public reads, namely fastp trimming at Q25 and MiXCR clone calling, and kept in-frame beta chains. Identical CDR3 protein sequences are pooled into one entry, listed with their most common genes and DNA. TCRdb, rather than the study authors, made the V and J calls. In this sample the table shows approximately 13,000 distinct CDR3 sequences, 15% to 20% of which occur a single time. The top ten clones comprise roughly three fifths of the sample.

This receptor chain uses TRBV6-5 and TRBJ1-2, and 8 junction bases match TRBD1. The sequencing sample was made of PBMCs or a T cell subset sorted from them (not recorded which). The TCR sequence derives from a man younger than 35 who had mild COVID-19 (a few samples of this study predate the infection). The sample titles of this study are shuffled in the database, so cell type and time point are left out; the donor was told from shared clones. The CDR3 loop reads CASRGTGNYGYTF. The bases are TGTGCCAGCCGGGGGACAGGAAACTATGGCTACACCTTC.